This T cell receptor beta chain stems from a study of cytomegalovirus exposure and HLA in healthy donors. Comments on this clone: Antigen unknown.

The PCR ran on 60 Vbeta and 13 Jbeta primers. Original analysis: There were around 78 million unique TCR beta chains by a later count, and 8.5 million to 14 million of them were shared. The table came from immunoSEQ multiplex PCR; TCRdb's copy has only in-frame clones and leaves some out. V, J and clone size derive from that table, while D and trimming were established from the DNA sequence. The sample shows about 140,000 clones, less than 85% of them seen only once. Regarding the study as a whole: Among immune exposure information, only CMV serostatus was available.

The CDR3 consists of 13 residues. Germline V lookup: CDR1 SGHRS, CDR2 YFSETQ. Deletions cut 4 bases from V and 6 bases from J, with 11 bases between. This sequence originates from a woman aged 55 to 70 in good health and CMV-seropositive. The specimen sequenced was PBMCs. The V call is TRBV5-1, the J call TRBJ1-5, with D possibly being TRBD1 (5 bases). The CDR3 DNA reads TGCGCCAGCAGCCCGGAGGGGTCTCAGCCCCAGCATTTT. As protein: CASSPEGSQPQHF.